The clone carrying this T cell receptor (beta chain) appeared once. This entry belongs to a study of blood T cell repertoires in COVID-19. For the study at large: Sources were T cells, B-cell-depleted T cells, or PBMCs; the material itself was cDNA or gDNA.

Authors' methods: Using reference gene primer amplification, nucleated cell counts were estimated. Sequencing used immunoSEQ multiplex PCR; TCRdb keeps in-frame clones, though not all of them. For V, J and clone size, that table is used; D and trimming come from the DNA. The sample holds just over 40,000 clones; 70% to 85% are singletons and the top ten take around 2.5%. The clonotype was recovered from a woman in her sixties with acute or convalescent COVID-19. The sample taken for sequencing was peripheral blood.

For the CDR3, the DNA is TGTGCCAGCAGCGCGGGACTAGAAGACACCGGGGAGCTGTTTTTT. This sequence encodes CASSAGLEDTGELFF. The V gene is TRBV9, the J gene TRBJ2-2; 8 positions agree with TRBD2. The CDR3 is 15 amino acids. The trim removed 3 bases at V and 3 bases at J, leaving 4 bases unmatched. The germline V gene encodes CDR1 SGDLS and CDR2 YYNGEE.